The next 21 T cell receptor beta chains were all read from a single sample in a study of blood T cell repertoires in COVID-19. Clones were sequenced by immunoSEQ multiplex PCR, and TCRdb holds only the in-frame ones, with some missing. The repertoire consists of 280,000 or so clones, with nearly 90% occurring once and the leading ten covering 9% to 9.5%. Sequencing was carried out using peripheral blood. These receptors were collected from a man aged 18 to 30 with active or convalescent COVID-19.

The chain recombines TRBV18 with TRBJ1-4, with 9 positions matching TRBD1. The CDR3 length is 15 residues. From germline, CDR1 is KGHSH and CDR2 LQKENI. V shed 1 base, J shed 7 bases, and the junction held 4 bases outside the gene matches. DNA for the CDR3: TGTGCCAGCTCACCACGAGGACAGGGGTTTGAAAAACTGTTTTTT. This codes for CASSPRGQGFEKLFF.

This chain uses TRBV7-8 with TRBJ1-1, with TRBD1 identical over 7 bases. With 5 bases clipped from V and 1 base from J, the junction kept 10 bases outside the gene matches. From germline, CDR1 is SGHVS and CDR2 FQNEAQ. This CDR3 has 16 amino acids. The CDR3 DNA reads TGTGCCAGCAGCCCATACATAGGGGGCTCGAACACTGAAGCTTTCTTT. Translating gives CASSPYIGGSNTEAFF.

The chain employs TRBV7-9 and TRBJ1-2; tentatively, D is TRBD1 (5 bases). The CDR3 runs 12 residues. V lost 11 bases and J 2 bases, leaving 12 bases between the germline ends. The germline CDR1 and CDR2 sequences are SEHNR and FQNEAQ (reference sequence). The CDR3 sequence: CAPRVLNYGYTF. Here the CDR3 DNA reads TGTGCCCCCAGGGTTCTGAACTATGGCTACACCTTC. The complete variable domain, with remaining parts taken from reference TRBV7-9 and TRBJ1-2, reads DTGVSQNPRHKITKRGQNVTFRCDPISEHNRLYWYRQTLGQGPEFLTYFQNEAQLEKSRLLSDRFSAERPKGSFSTLEIQRTEQGDSAMYLCAPRVLNYGYTFGSGTRLTVV.

The chain employs TRBV18 and TRBJ1-2; 7 bases align to TRBD1. The CDR3 covers 14 residues. V was clipped by 5 bases and J by 6 bases; unmatched bases: 9. Germline values: CDR1 KGHSH, CDR2 LQKENI. CDR3 DNA sequence: TGTGCCAGCTCAAAAAACAGGGGATACGATGGCTACACCTTC. As protein: CASSKNRGYDGYTF.

V and J are TRBV24-1 and TRBJ2-3; 8 bases agree with TRBD1. This CDR3 is built from 16 residues. Trimming took 5 bases from V and 0 from J; bases not matched to a gene: 6. The germline V gene encodes CDR1 KGHDR and CDR2 SFDVKD. The CDR3 sequence: CATSAGQGHSTDTQYF. The CDR3 nucleotides are TGTGCCACCAGTGCCGGACAGGGACATAGCACAGATACGCAGTATTTT.

The rearrangement links TRBV20-1 to TRBJ1-2; D is unresolved. Trimming took 4 bases from V and 6 from J, leaving 9 bases between them. Germline values: CDR1 DFQATT, CDR2 SNEGSKA (reference sequence). This CDR3 contains 11 residues. CDR3 DNA: TGCAGTGCTATCGGGGTACATGGCTACACCTTC. Amino acid sequence: CSAIGVHGYTF.

This chain links TRBV10-3 with TRBJ1-1; 8 bases agree with TRBD1. The V segment lost 6 bases and the J segment 5 bases; nucleotides outside the gene matches: 11. Germline V CDR1 and CDR2: ENHRY, SYGVKD. The CDR3 consists of 15 residues. In DNA form, the CDR3 reads TGTGCCATCAGCAGACAGGGGCTCGGGGGAACTGAAGCTTTCTTT. Its protein is CAISRQGLGGTEAFF.

This clone has only one observation. This chain links TRBV10-2 with TRBJ1-5; D might be TRBD1 (5 bases). The CDR3 covers 18 residues. The germline gives CDR1 WSHSY, CDR2 SAAADI. Trimming took 1 base from V and 1 from J, leaving 17 bases between them. This CDR3 reads CASSELGPLGGSNQPQHF. CDR3 DNA sequence: TGCGCCAGCAGTGAGTTGGGACCCTTAGGAGGGAGCAATCAGCCCCAGCATTTT.

The genes are TRBV9 and TRBJ1-2; possible D gene TRBD1, 5 bases. The CDR3 consists of 12 residues. Per germline, CDR1 SGDLS and CDR2 YYNGEE. The V gene lost 3 bases and the J gene lost 7 bases, with 10 bases spanning the gap. The CDR3 sequence is CASSEFGGGYTF. In DNA, the CDR3 is TGTGCCAGCAGCGAGTTCGGGGGTGGCTACACCTTC.

The J gene is TRBJ2-6, the V gene TRBV4-2, with 7 bases fitting TRBD1. This CDR3 contains 17 residues. CDR1 and CDR2 (germline): LGHNA, YNFKEQ. Losses at the gene ends were 0 bases for V and 3 bases for J; bases not matched to a gene: 5. Here the CDR3 DNA reads TGTGCCAGCAGCCAAGATGACAGGGCTAATGGGGCCAACGTCCTGACTTTC. Translation: CASSQDDRANGANVLTF.

The chain is built from TRBV12-5 and TRBJ2-7; D may be TRBD2 (6 bases). CDR1 LGHNT and CDR2 FRNRAP come from the germline V gene. The CDR3 is 12 residues long. V gave up 2 bases and J gave up 5 bases, with 7 bases separating them. The CDR3 region is CASGLWGDEQYF. The CDR3 coding sequence is TGTGCTAGTGGTTTGTGGGGGGACGAGCAGTACTTC.

The chain combines TRBV5-6 with TRBJ1-1; no definite D call. The length of the CDR3 is 14 residues. V shed 0 bases and J shed 6 bases, with 12 bases lying between them. The germline V gene encodes CDR1 SGHDT and CDR2 YYEEEE. For the CDR3, the DNA is TGTGCCAGCAGCTTGGGCAGCGGAAGGGCTGAAGCTTTCTTT. Amino acid sequence: CASSLGSGRAEAFF.

This rearrangement joins TRBV27 to TRBJ1-4; D unclear. The V end lost 3 bases, the J end lost 8 bases, and 13 bases lay between the germline ends. Germline CDR1 reads MNHEY; CDR2 reads SMNVEV (reference sequence). CDR3 length: 14 residues. CDR3 in amino acids: CASSFGLTGEKLFF. In DNA form, the CDR3 reads TGTGCCAGCAGTTTTGGATTAACGGGAGAAAAACTGTTTTTT.

Remarks on this clone: Other DNA sequences within the sample encode an identical CDR3. The V call is TRBV3-1 (or the pseudogene TRBV3-2), the J call TRBJ1-4; D call uncertain. CDR1 and CDR2 (germline): LGHDT, YNNKEL (reference sequence). The CDR3 is 14 residues long. Between the trimmed V and J ends, which lost 3 bases and 11 bases, there was a span of 16 bases. The DNA of the CDR3 is TGTGCCAGCAGCCAGGCCTCCGGTCTGGGCAAACTGTTTTTT. Residues: CASSQASGLGKLFF.

The rearrangement joins TRBV3-1 (or the pseudogene TRBV3-2) to TRBJ2-3; maybe TRBD2 (5 bases). The CDR3 is made up of 12 amino acids. Trimming cost V 4 bases and J 8 bases, with 10 bases left between them. CDR1 is LGHDT and CDR2 is YNNKEL in the germline V gene (reference sequence). The CDR3 DNA follows: TGTGCCAGCAGCCTAGCGCTTGCTACGCAGTATTTT. Its translation: CASSLALATQYF.

CDR3 sequence (DNA): TGCGCCAGCAGCGGGGACACAATCCAAGAGACCCAGTACTTC. The encoded protein is CASSGDTIQETQYF. The chain uses TRBV5-1 and TRBJ2-5, with a tentative D call TRBD1 (6 bases). This CDR3 has 14 residues. V lost 4 bases, J lost 1 base, and 11 bases lay in between. CDR1 SGHRS and CDR2 YFSETQ come from the germline V gene.

The genes are TRBV7-9 and TRBJ2-3, with TRBD2 matching 9 bases. With V trimmed by 11 bases and J by 5 bases, 5 bases remained unmatched. This CDR3 contains 12 residues. Germline V gene data show CDR1 as SEHNR and CDR2 as FQNEAQ (reference sequence). The CDR3 DNA sequence: TGTGCCGGCGGGGGGGCCCAAGATACGCAGTATTTT. It codes for CAGGGAQDTQYF.

This sequence joins TRBV11-2 and TRBJ1-4, with D unresolved. CDR3 length: 14 amino acids. Trimming pared 1 base from V and 3 bases from J, leaving 6 bases between. Germline V gene lookup returns CDR1 SGHAT and CDR2 FQNNGV. CDR3 sequence: CASSLADSNEKLFF. The CDR3 DNA reads TGTGCCAGCAGCTTAGCGGACTCTAATGAAAAACTGTTTTTT.

The chain is built from TRBV5-6 and TRBJ1-1, with D uncertain. The CDR3 consists of 13 residues. V dropped 5 bases and J dropped 0 bases, with 8 bases sitting between them. The germline CDR1 and CDR2 sequences are SGHDT and YYEEEE. Written as DNA, the CDR3 is TGTGCCAGCAGGACTACAGTGAACACTGAAGCTTTCTTT. It specifies CASRTTVNTEAFF.

V is TRBV5-1 and J is TRBJ2-1, with 8 positions matching TRBD2. This CDR3 has 16 amino acids. The junction had 6 bases not matched to a gene; V was cut back by 4 bases and J by 0 bases. In germline, CDR1 is SGHRS, CDR2 YFSETQ. The CDR3, as DNA: TGCGCCAGCAGCCGGGGGGGACGACCCTCCTACAATGAGCAGTTCTTC. Translated, it gives CASSRGGRPSYNEQFF.

V and J are TRBV7-9 and TRBJ2-7, with TRBD1 identical over 9 bases. CDR3 length equals 14 residues. Germline V lookup: CDR1 SEHNR, CDR2 FQNEAQ (reference sequence). V lost 8 bases, J lost 5 bases, and 10 bases stayed unmatched. CDR3 nucleotide sequence: TGTGCCAGCGGACCCCGGACAGGGGTTCACGAGCAGTACTTC. Encoded protein: CASGPRTGVHEQYF.